One and the same sample provided the 21 T cell receptor beta chains below, sequenced in a study of cytomegalovirus exposure and HLA in healthy donors. Generated by immunoSEQ multiplex PCR, the TCRdb table keeps only in-frame clones and is missing some. Here the sample spans roughly 77,000 clones, approximately 95% being singletons. Sequenced: PBMCs. The source of these receptors is a woman between 18 and 30 years old in good health and CMV-seronegative.

The rearrangement uses TRBV19 and TRBJ1-5; 8 positions match TRBD1. V lost 5 bases, J lost 9 bases, and 6 bases stayed unmatched. CDR1 LNHDA and CDR2 SQIVND come from the germline V gene (reference sequence). The CDR3 covers 13 residues. The CDR3 nucleotides read TGTGCCAGTAGTCCCGGACAGGGATGGCCCCAGCATTTT. It is translated as CASSPGQGWPQHF.

The chain employs TRBV27 and TRBJ1-2, with D maybe TRBD1 (5 bases). Germline-derived CDR1 and CDR2 are MNHEY and SMNVEV (reference sequence). CDR3 length: 14 amino acids. Trimming left V 1 base short and J 7 bases short, with 13 bases between. This CDR3 is CASSLYPGIRGYTF. In DNA form, the CDR3 reads TGTGCCAGCAGTTTATACCCAGGGATTCGTGGCTACACCTTC.

This rearrangement joins TRBV6-5 to TRBJ2-7; weak D call: TRBD2 (5 bases). Trimming shortened V by 2 bases and J by 2 bases, and 10 bases separated the two germline ends. The germline CDR1 and CDR2 sequences are MNHEY and SVGAGI. This CDR3 spans 14 amino acids. For the CDR3, the DNA is TGTGCCAGCAGTTACGGGAGAGACACCTACGAGCAGTACTTC. Translated, it gives CASSYGRDTYEQYF.

The gene calls are TRBV14 and TRBJ2-1, with 12 nucleotides matching TRBD2. CDR1 and CDR2 from the germline V gene are SGHDN and FVKESK. This CDR3 has 14 amino acids. V gave up 4 bases and J gave up 10 bases; unmatched junction bases: 5. CDR3 nucleotide sequence: TGTGCCAGCAGCCGCGGACTAGCGGGAAGCGAGCAGTTCTTC. Amino acids: CASSRGLAGSEQFF.

The sample holds one count of this clone. CDR3 nucleotides: TGTGCCAGTAGTGCAAACCAGGGGTTTGCCACTGAAGCTTTCTTT. It is translated as CASSANQGFATEAFF. The V and J genes are TRBV19 and TRBJ1-1; the D gene is possibly TRBD1 (6 bases). This CDR3 region has 15 residues. The germline V gene has CDR1 LNHDA and CDR2 SQIVND (reference sequence). The ends were cut back, 5 bases at V and 4 bases at J, with 17 bases in the middle.

The chain is built from TRBV19 and TRBJ2-3; 16 bases line up with TRBD2. Germline lookup yields CDR1 LNHDA and CDR2 SQIVND (reference sequence). The CDR3 is made up of 18 amino acids. Trimming cost V 3 bases and J 5 bases; bases outside gene matches: 8. CDR3 loop: CASSIGTSGGGSIDTQYF. Here the CDR3 DNA reads TGTGCCAGTAGTATCGGGACTAGCGGGGGGGGGTCGATAGATACGCAGTATTTT.

J is TRBJ2-1 and V is TRBV2, with TRBD2 matching 7 bases. CDR1 SNHLY and CDR2 FYNNEI come from the germline V gene. The CDR3 length is 15 residues. The ends lost 5 bases at V and 0 bases at J; junction bases unmatched: 4. CDR3 sequence: CASSRLASSYNEQFF. The CDR3 DNA is TGTGCCAGCAGTCGACTAGCTAGCTCCTACAATGAGCAGTTCTTC. The complete variable domain, with remaining parts taken from reference TRBV2 and TRBJ2-1, reads EPEVTQTPSHQVTQMGQEVILRCVPISNHLYFYWYRQILGQKVEFLVSFYNNEISEKSEIFDDQFSVERPDGSNFTLKIRSTKLEDSAMYFCASSRLASSYNEQFFGPGTRLTVL.

CDR3: CASRQGQTLNEKLFF. The CDR3 coding sequence is TGTGCCAGCAGGCAGGGGCAGACCCTTAATGAAAAACTGTTTTTT. V usage is TRBV6-1 and J usage is TRBJ1-4; D perhaps matches TRBD1 (6 bases). Trimming took 6 bases from V and 4 from J, leaving 15 bases between them. CDR3 length equals 15 residues. Per germline, CDR1 MNHNS and CDR2 SASEGT.

The chain carries TRBV5-1 and TRBJ2-3; 12 bases align to TRBD2. This CDR3 has 15 residues. Germline loops: CDR1 SGHRS, CDR2 YFSETQ. Trimming took 4 bases from V and 4 from J; bases not matched to a gene: 4. This CDR3 reads CASSAPSGGADTQYF. The CDR3 DNA follows: TGCGCCAGCAGCGCGCCTAGCGGGGGGGCAGATACGCAGTATTTT.

The chain recombines TRBV19 with TRBJ1-1; perhaps TRBD1 as D (5 bases). The CDR3 consists of 13 residues. Germline CDR1 reads LNHDA; CDR2 reads SQIVND (reference sequence). V gave up 3 bases and J gave up 5 bases, with 10 bases separating them. The CDR3 coding sequence is TGTGCCAGTAGTATTGTAGGGGCAACTGAAGCTTTCTTT. Translation gives CASSIVGATEAFF.

This chain joins TRBV7-2 and TRBJ2-7, with TRBD2 matching over 9 bases. Trimming cost V 8 bases and J 5 bases; bases outside gene matches: 10. This CDR3 region has 14 residues. Germline CDR1 SGHTA, CDR2 FQGNSA. CDR3 sequence (DNA): TGTGCCAGCTTTCCGGCGGGGGGGGTAAACGAGCAGTACTTC. It codes for CASFPAGGVNEQYF.

The genes are TRBV2 and TRBJ2-2, with 12 bases aligning to TRBD1. V lost 6 bases and J lost 5; bases outside the gene matches: 4. This CDR3 contains 15 residues. Per germline, CDR1 SNHLY and CDR2 FYNNEI. This chain's CDR3 is CASRGQGAQTGELFF. CDR3 DNA: TGTGCCAGCAGGGGACAGGGGGCGCAAACCGGGGAGCTGTTTTTT.

The chain employs TRBV25-1 and TRBJ1-3, with D unclear. V was cut by 6 bases and J by 4 bases, with 10 bases left in between. This CDR3 has 13 residues. The germline V gene encodes CDR1 MGHDK and CDR2 SYGVNS. Here the CDR3 reads CASRRGSGNTIYF. As DNA, the CDR3 is TGTGCCAGCAGGCGGGGTTCGGGAAACACCATATATTTT.

The genes are TRBV4-1 and TRBJ2-7; maybe TRBD2 (6 bases). The germline CDR1 and CDR2 sequences are MGHRA and YSYEKL. CDR3 size: 15 residues. V shed 5 bases and J shed 2 bases, with 16 bases lying between them. This CDR3 is CASSAAGLGAYEQYF. The CDR3 nucleotides are TGCGCCAGCAGCGCCGCGGGACTCGGCGCCTACGAGCAGTACTTC.

The V gene is TRBV6-5, the J gene TRBJ1-2, with D possibly TRBD1 on 6 matching bases. This CDR3 has 15 amino acids. Germline V lookup: CDR1 MNHEY, CDR2 SVGAGI. Trimming took 5 bases from V and 1 from J, leaving 14 bases between them. CDR3 region: CASSTPGQFNYGYTF. The CDR3 bases are TGTGCCAGCAGTACTCCGGGACAATTTAACTATGGCTACACCTTC.

The chain joins TRBV6-6 to TRBJ1-1; TRBD1 matches 11 bases. From germline, CDR1 is MNHNY and CDR2 SVGAGI (reference sequence). The CDR3 covers 16 residues. V lost 4 bases, J lost 5 bases, and 9 bases stayed unmatched. The CDR3 reads CASSWDPGQGVTEAFF. The CDR3 DNA reads TGTGCCAGCAGTTGGGACCCGGGACAGGGGGTTACTGAAGCTTTCTTT.

The table lists this clone with a few counts. This rearrangement joins TRBV20-1 to TRBJ2-4; D not resolved. With 0 bases removed from V and 9 bases from J, the gap between germline ends came to 3 bases. The length of the CDR3 is 10 residues. Germline values: CDR1 DFQATT, CDR2 SNEGSKA (reference sequence). The CDR3 DNA follows: TGCAGTGCTAGAGACGGCATTCAGTACTTC. Its protein is CSARDGIQYF.

The rearrangement links TRBV14 to TRBJ2-5; 7 nucleotides match TRBD2. The J call may be mistaken, given a closer DNA end match to TRBJ2-7. CDR1 SGHDN and CDR2 FVKESK come from the germline V gene. The CDR3 spans 17 residues. The DNA for the CDR3 is TGTGCCAGCAGCCAAGTGGTGGCGGGAGTACCTGGGTACGAGCAGTACTTC. It translates to CASSQVVAGVPGYEQYF.

This rearrangement joins TRBV5-1 to TRBJ1-1; D is ambiguous. The CDR3 spans 13 residues. Germline assignment: CDR1 SGHRS and CDR2 YFSETQ. The V end lost 2 bases, the J end lost 5 bases, and 10 bases lay between the germline ends. The CDR3 nucleotides read TGCGCCAGCAGCTTATTTCGGGAAACTGAAGCTTTCTTT. This codes for CASSLFRETEAFF.

The genes are TRBV19 and TRBJ1-2, with D unclear. The CDR3 spans 12 residues. Germline V gives CDR1 LNHDA, CDR2 SQIVND (reference sequence). The V end was cut by 3 bases, the J end by 8 bases, with 10 bases between. The CDR3 sequence is CASSIGGLGYTF. CDR3 DNA sequence: TGTGCCAGTAGTATTGGAGGGCTCGGCTACACCTTC.

CDR3 amino acids: CASSRGTYEQYF. The CDR3 bases are TGTGCCAGCAGCCGCGGCACCTACGAGCAGTACTTC. The chain links TRBV28 to TRBJ2-7; D ambiguous. Germline V lookup: CDR1 MDHEN, CDR2 SYDVKM. The V end lost 6 bases, the J end lost 2 bases, and 8 bases lay between the germline ends. The CDR3 consists of 12 residues.